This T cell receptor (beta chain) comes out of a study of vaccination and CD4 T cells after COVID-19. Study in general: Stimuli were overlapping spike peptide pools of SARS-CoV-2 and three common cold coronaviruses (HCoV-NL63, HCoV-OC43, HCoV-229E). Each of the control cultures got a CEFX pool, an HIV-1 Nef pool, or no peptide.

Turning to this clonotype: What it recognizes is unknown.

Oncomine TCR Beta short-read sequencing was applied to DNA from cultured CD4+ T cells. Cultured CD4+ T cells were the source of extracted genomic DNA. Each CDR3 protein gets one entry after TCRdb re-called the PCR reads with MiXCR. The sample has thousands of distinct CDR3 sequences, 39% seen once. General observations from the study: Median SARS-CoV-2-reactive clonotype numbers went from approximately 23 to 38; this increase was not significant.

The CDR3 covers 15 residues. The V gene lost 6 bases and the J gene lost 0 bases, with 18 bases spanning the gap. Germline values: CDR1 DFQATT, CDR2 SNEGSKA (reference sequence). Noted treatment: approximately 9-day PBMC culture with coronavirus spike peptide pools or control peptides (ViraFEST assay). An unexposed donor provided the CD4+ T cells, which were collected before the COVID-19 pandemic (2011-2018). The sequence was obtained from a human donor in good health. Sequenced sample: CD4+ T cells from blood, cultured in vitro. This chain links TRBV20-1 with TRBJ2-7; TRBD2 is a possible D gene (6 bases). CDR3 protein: CSAQPRDFSSYEQYF. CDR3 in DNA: TGCAGTGCCCAACCCAGGGACTTCAGCTCCTACGAGCAGTACTTC.